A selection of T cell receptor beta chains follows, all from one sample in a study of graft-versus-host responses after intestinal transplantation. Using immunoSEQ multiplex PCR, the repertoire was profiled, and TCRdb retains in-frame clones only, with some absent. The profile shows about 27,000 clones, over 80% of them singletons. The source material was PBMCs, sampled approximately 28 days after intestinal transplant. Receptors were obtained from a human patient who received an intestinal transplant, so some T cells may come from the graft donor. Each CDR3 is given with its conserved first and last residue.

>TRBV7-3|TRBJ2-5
CASSEPGETQYF
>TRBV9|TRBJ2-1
CASRYPRGLPPYNEQFF
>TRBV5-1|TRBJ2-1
CASSSFGPAGASSYNEQFF
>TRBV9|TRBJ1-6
CASSVTPYGNSPLHF
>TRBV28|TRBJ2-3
CASSLTGGGTDTQYF
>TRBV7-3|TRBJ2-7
CASSPLAGSSYEQYF
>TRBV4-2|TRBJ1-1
CASSQGRNTEAFF
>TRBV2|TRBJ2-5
CASSGQGGETQYF
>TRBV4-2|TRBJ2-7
CASSQDPGGSYEQYF
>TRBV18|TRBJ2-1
CASSPRLSYNEQFF
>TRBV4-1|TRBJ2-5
CASSQARDRGTRGETQYF
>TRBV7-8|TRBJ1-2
CASRQPGQGNGYTF
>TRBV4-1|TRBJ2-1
CASSDSGNEQFF
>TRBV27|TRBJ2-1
CASRGLAGGNEQFF
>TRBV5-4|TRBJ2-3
CASSFFLGREGTDTQYF
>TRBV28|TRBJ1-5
CASRSQGYSNQPQHF
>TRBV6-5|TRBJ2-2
CASSYWDTGELFF